What follows is one TCR beta chain and its context. Its recognized antigen is unknown. Within one base of it there is no much larger clone, and no base qualities were kept. The sample comes from a study of glioma-infiltrating T cells (dated by TCRdb to the mid-2010s). About the investigation overall: TCR alpha- and beta-chain repertoires were sequenced from glioma tissue, non-neoplastic brain tissue and matched peripheral blood mononuclear cells. The paired cohort comprised three low-grade glioma patients, roughly 8 primary glioblastoma patients and three non-glioma patients contributing non-neoplastic brain tissue. To measure how far tissue and blood T-cell populations diverged, each tissue-infiltrating repertoire was compared against the peripheral blood repertoire of the same patient.

Counted from cysteine to phenylalanine, this CDR3 has 11 amino acids. This entry keeps only the CDR3 DNA: 33 bases, framed from base 1. V was cut back by 4 bases and J by 4 bases, leaving a gap of 5 bases between them. Per the germline V gene (reference sequence), SGHKS is the CDR1 and YYEKEE is the CDR2. TCR alpha and beta CDR3 regions were amplified with the iRepertoire nested amplicon-rescue multiplex PCR (arm-PCR) platform from RNA. For one-step reverse transcription and amplification, 100-400 ng of tissue mRNA or PBMC total RNA was used as input. Following bead purification, Illumina adapters were added by a secondary multiplex PCR, and libraries between 200 and 400 bp were gel-purified. Libraries carried internal 6-nucleotide barcodes used for demultiplexing. The libraries were sequenced on an Illumina MiSeq using 2x220 or 2x250 nucleotide paired-end reads. As for the authors' bioinformatics: Paired reads were merged with FLASH 1.2.11 and aligned to the GRCh37 human genome with BWA-MEM before extracting TRA and TRB reads. An IMGT-derived reference of cassette sequences and CDR3 motifs, with pseudogenes included, was used for V and J assignment. Reads were translated in three frames, and productive CDR3s were defined by a C…FGXG motif without stop codons. Unique combinations of V-J cassette pair and CDR3 amino acid sequence were defined as clonotypes. Hamming distance filtering was applied to reads, with thresholds set by the sequence error rate of each sample in mapped regions. TCRdb reworked the public reads: Q25 trimming with fastp, MiXCR clone assembly, productive beta chains retained. Identical CDR3 proteins give one entry, which carries the most common genes and DNA. In this record, the V and J calls reflect TCRdb's handling and not the investigators' own analysis. The sample contains around 120,000 distinct CDR3 sequences, around 25% of them found a single time. The top ten constitute around 28% of the sample.

The full study reports these points: Group comparisons rested on small numbers: three non-neoplastic, three low-grade glioma and several glioblastoma patients. Very few CDR3 sequences were found to be shared between tissue and blood, and this scarcity was attributed to high CDR3 diversity and limited sampling. VJ-independent divergence between tissue and blood was lower than expected in non-neoplastic patients but higher than expected in all gliomas, particularly low-grade gliomas.

The sequenced sample was glioma tissue, nonneoplastic brain tissue, or PBMCs (not recorded which). The rearranged segments are TRBV5-5 and TRBJ1-1, with no D gene named confidently. The TCR originated in a human donor with low-grade glioma or glioblastoma, undergoing nonglioma brain surgery, or in good health (not recorded which). The CDR3 in this case is CASSQLTEAFF. The bases read TGTGCCAGCAGCCAACTCACTGAAGCTTTCTTT.